These 7 T cell receptor beta chains originate from one sample sequenced in a study of T-cell reconstitution after alpha-beta-depleted transplantation in children. The authors prepared the TCRbeta library with unique molecular identifiers. TCRdb itself ran the PCR reads through MiXCR, one entry per CDR3 protein. In the table there are fewer than 350,000 distinct CDR3 sequences, roughly 7.8% of which are singletons. These receptors are not linked to any known antigen. Study-level results: T cells produced anew were the main source of T-cell counts and diversity one year after transplant.

This specimen consisted of peripheral blood, obtained 360 days after TCRalphabeta/CD19-depleted stem cell transplant. These receptors all stem from a female patient under 10 years old who had a stem cell transplant for Fanconi anemia, so the T cells may come from the graft donor.

The V gene is TRBV5-6, the J gene TRBJ1-6; tentative D call: TRBD1 (5 bases). The CDR3 has 16 amino acids. V was shortened by 1 base and J by 9 bases, with 17 bases between the two germline ends. CDR1 and CDR2 (germline): SGHDT, YYEEEE. The CDR3 spells CASSLLGAGPSSPLHF. CDR3 sequence (DNA): TGTGCCAGCAGCTTGTTAGGGGCTGGACCCTCTTCACCCCTCCACTTT. Full variable domain (missing parts from reference TRBV5-6 and TRBJ1-6): DAGVTQSPTHLIKTRGQQVTLRCSPKSGHDTVSWYQQALGQGPQFIFQYYEEEERQRGNFPDRFSGHQFPNYSSELNVNALLLGDSALYLCASSLLGAGPSSPLHFGNGTRLTVT.

This clonotype was counted ten times or more. This rearrangement joins TRBV6-5 to TRBJ2-1, with TRBD2 identical over 11 bases. Unmatched junction bases numbered 4, after V lost 6 bases and J lost 3 bases. CDR1 is MNHEY, CDR2 SVGAGI, per germline. The CDR3 runs to 15 residues. Written as DNA, the CDR3 is TGTGCCAGCAGCTTAGCGGGGGGGCACTACAATGAGCAGTTCTTC. Encoded protein: CASSLAGGHYNEQFF.

In its sample, this clonotype was seen a few times. The chain carries TRBV19 and TRBJ1-1, with D tentatively TRBD1 (5 bases). Germline-derived CDR1 and CDR2 are LNHDA and SQIVND (reference sequence). The CDR3 contains 14 residues. Trimming took 0 bases from V and 1 from J, leaving 6 bases between them. CDR3 in DNA: TGTGCCAGTAGTATAGAGACAGCGAACACTGAAGCTTTCTTT. It specifies CASSIETANTEAFF. The full variable domain, in which reference TRBV19 and TRBJ1-1 provide the parts outside the CDR3, is DGGITQSPKYLFRKEGQNVTLSCEQNLNHDAMYWYRQDPGQGLRLIYYSQIVNDFQKGDIAEGYSVSREKKESFPLTVTSAQKNPTAFYLCASSIETANTEAFFGQGTRLTVV.

This clonotype was seen ten or more times. The chain joins TRBV7-6 to TRBJ2-2, with 14 nucleotides matching TRBD2. This CDR3 has 18 residues. V shed 5 bases, J shed 1 base, and the junction held 6 bases outside the gene matches. From germline, CDR1 is SGHVS and CDR2 FNYEAQ. CDR3 sequence: CASSPRLAGGENTGELFF. The CDR3 bases are TGTGCCAGCAGCCCTCGACTAGCGGGGGGGGAGAACACCGGGGAGCTGTTTTTT.

This clonotype was seen only a few times. This chain connects TRBV7-3 to TRBJ1-1; tentative D call: TRBD1 (6 bases). V gave up 5 bases and J gave up 0 bases, with 16 bases separating them. The CDR3 has 16 residues. The V gene's germline CDR1 is SGHTA and CDR2 FQGTGA. DNA for the CDR3: TGTGCCAGCAGCCCATTCAGACAGGTTATGAACACTGAAGCTTTCTTT. Translation gives CASSPFRQVMNTEAFF.

This clonotype was counted many times. The gene calls are TRBV28 and TRBJ2-3; D is unclear. The CDR3 has 13 amino acids. The germline CDR1 and CDR2 sequences are MDHEN and SYDVKM. V shed 3 bases and J shed 6 bases, with 10 bases lying between them. CDR3 sequence (DNA): TGTGCCAGCAGTTTTGAACGGAGCGATACGCAGTATTTT. Its translation is CASSFERSDTQYF.

The chain carries TRBV21-1 and TRBJ2-7. TRBV21-1 counts as a pseudogene. The CDR3 has 12 amino acids. The CDR3 region has the DNA TGTGCCATACGGACGGCCTCCTACGAGCAGTACTTC. Protein: CAIRTASYEQYF.